These 19 T cell receptor beta chains came from one sample sequenced in a study of blood T cell repertoires in COVID-19. Clones were sequenced by immunoSEQ multiplex PCR, and TCRdb holds only the in-frame ones, with some missing. Of about 220,000 clones listed, roughly 84% are singletons. The specimen was peripheral blood. These receptors all come from a woman older than 75 with acute or convalescent COVID-19.

The chain joins TRBV2 to TRBJ1-6; 9 positions agree with TRBD1. Germline V gene sequence: CDR1 SNHLY, CDR2 FYNNEI. The junction had 7 bases not matched to a gene; V was cut back by 0 bases and J by 4 bases. The CDR3 runs to 18 residues. This CDR3 is CASSEASGQGSYNSPLHF. CDR3 DNA sequence: TGTGCCAGCAGTGAAGCGTCTGGACAGGGGTCATATAATTCACCCCTCCACTTT.

V gene TRBV3-1 (or the pseudogene TRBV3-2) combines with J gene TRBJ1-1; tentative D call: TRBD1 (5 bases). The CDR3 sequence is 13 residues long. Germline V gene data show CDR1 as LGHDT and CDR2 as YNNKEL (reference sequence). V lost 2 bases to trimming and J lost 7 bases, with 11 bases between them. The CDR3 nucleotides read TGTGCCAGCAGCCAACTAGGGGCCAATGAAGCTTTCTTT. Its translation is CASSQLGANEAFF.

The chain recombines TRBV24-1 with TRBJ2-5; 9 bases align to TRBD1. Looked up from germline, CDR1 is KGHDR and CDR2 is SFDVKD. The CDR3 runs to 15 residues. V lost 3 bases, J lost 5 bases, and 6 bases stayed unmatched. The CDR3 DNA reads as TGTGCCACCAGTGATCCGGGACAGGGTGGTGAGACCCAGTACTTC. It translates to CATSDPGQGGETQYF.

This sequence joins TRBV25-1 and TRBJ2-7; 9 nucleotides line up with TRBD1. The CDR3 is 15 amino acids. The junction had 9 bases not matched to a gene; V was cut back by 3 bases and J by 6 bases. Germline values: CDR1 MGHDK, CDR2 SYGVNS. The CDR3 nucleotides are TGTGCCAGCAGTGAGTGGGGGACAGGGTATCGCGAGCAGTACTTC. Protein: CASSEWGTGYREQYF.

This clone showed up just a few times. The chain employs TRBV28 and TRBJ1-1, with D possibly matching TRBD1 (6 bases). From germline, CDR1 is MDHEN and CDR2 SYDVKM. The CDR3 has 15 residues. V lost 5 bases and J 6 bases, leaving 19 bases between the germline ends. CDR3 in amino acids: CASSPTGLLRAEAFF. CDR3 DNA: TGTGCCAGCAGTCCAACAGGGCTTCTACGTGCTGAAGCTTTCTTT.

The rearrangement joins TRBV13 to TRBJ2-7, with 7 bases that match TRBD1. This CDR3 has 14 amino acids. J lost 4 bases, V lost 4 bases, and 7 bases had no gene match. The germline gives CDR1 PRHDT, CDR2 FYEKMQ (reference sequence). Written as DNA, the CDR3 is TGTGCCAGCAGCTACACCGGGACAGTTTACGAGCAGTACTTC. It codes for CASSYTGTVYEQYF.

This rearrangement joins TRBV11-3 to TRBJ2-1; D remains unclear. The ends were cut back, 5 bases at V and 9 bases at J, with 17 bases in the middle. This CDR3 has 14 residues. Per the germline V gene, CDR1 is SGHNT and CDR2 is YENEEA. This chain's CDR3 is CASSPLNPATEQFF. The DNA for the CDR3 is TGTGCCAGCAGCCCTCTTAACCCCGCTACTGAGCAGTTCTTC.

The V call is TRBV19, the J call TRBJ1-1; 7 positions match TRBD1. The V segment lost 0 bases and the J segment 2 bases; nucleotides outside the gene matches: 12. The CDR3 contains 18 residues. Germline V gene lookup returns CDR1 LNHDA and CDR2 SQIVND (reference sequence). CDR3 amino acids: CASSIDIGQVTVNTEAFF. CDR3 nucleotide sequence: TGTGCCAGTAGTATAGATATCGGACAGGTGACTGTAAACACTGAAGCTTTCTTT.

The V and J genes are TRBV15 and TRBJ2-3; TRBD2 matches at 14 bases. The CDR3 length is 16 residues. The V gene's germline CDR1 is LNHNV and CDR2 YYDKDF (reference sequence). Germline trimming cut 6 bases from V and 3 bases from J; bases unmatched to any gene: 5. The chain's CDR3 is CATSPGLAGATDTQYF. CDR3 sequence (DNA): TGTGCCACCAGTCCGGGACTAGCGGGGGCGACAGATACGCAGTATTTT.

This rearrangement joins TRBV5-1 to TRBJ1-2, with D unresolved. Germline V lookup: CDR1 SGHRS, CDR2 YFSETQ. This CDR3 region has 17 residues. V was trimmed by 2 bases and J by 4 bases, leaving 21 bases between them. CDR3: CASSFGASLIKAYGYTF. The CDR3, as DNA: TGCGCCAGCAGCTTTGGAGCTTCGTTAATTAAGGCCTATGGCTACACCTTC. Based on the CDR3 plus reference TRBV5-1 and TRBJ1-2, the full variable domain is KAGVTQTPRYLIKTRGQQVTLSCSPISGHRSVSWYQQTPGQGLQFLFEYFSETQRNKGNFPGRFSGRQFSNSRSEMNVSTLELGDSALYLCASSFGASLIKAYGYTFGSGTRLTVV.

The chain employs TRBV4-2 and TRBJ1-4; 10 bases map to TRBD1. From germline, CDR1 is LGHNA and CDR2 YNFKEQ. This CDR3 has 15 residues. V was pared by 0 bases and J by 8 bases, with 3 bases of the junction left unmatched. The CDR3 here is CASSQDGTGVEKLFF. As DNA, the CDR3 is TGTGCCAGCAGCCAAGATGGGACAGGGGTCGAAAAACTGTTTTTT.

The chain carries TRBV3-1 (or the pseudogene TRBV3-2) and TRBJ2-7, with 15 positions matching TRBD2. V trimming: 4 bases; J trimming: 5 bases; junction bases outside the gene matches: 6. CDR1 is LGHDT, CDR2 YNNKEL, per germline (reference sequence). This CDR3 comprises 16 residues. The CDR3 DNA reads as TGTGCCAGCAGCCCATGGACTAGCGGGGGGGGTAACGAGCAGTACTTC. Encoded protein: CASSPWTSGGGNEQYF.

In this sample, this clone turned up a few times. The chain is built from TRBV9 and TRBJ1-5; TRBD1 might be the D (5 bases). V dropped 3 bases and J dropped 0 bases, with 13 bases sitting between them. The V gene's germline CDR1 is SGDLS and CDR2 YYNGEE. CDR3 length: 16 amino acids. This CDR3 is CASSEGQGLSNQPQHF. CDR3 nucleotide sequence: TGTGCCAGCAGCGAGGGGCAGGGCCTTAGCAATCAGCCCCAGCATTTT.

The J gene is TRBJ1-2, the V gene TRBV5-1; the D gene is possibly TRBD1 (5 bases). V was trimmed by 3 bases and J by 4 bases, leaving 7 bases between them. CDR3 length equals 12 residues. Germline V gene lookup returns CDR1 SGHRS and CDR2 YFSETQ. DNA for the CDR3: TGCGCCAGCAGCTCGGACATCTATGGCTACACCTTC. Its translation is CASSSDIYGYTF.

V is TRBV30 and J is TRBJ1-6, with TRBD1 as a possible D gene (6 bases). Trimming pared 5 bases from V and 8 bases from J, leaving 16 bases between. Germline values: CDR1 GTSNPN, CDR2 SVGIG (reference sequence). This CDR3 is built from 14 residues. This CDR3 reads CAWEQGFGDSPLHF. As DNA, the CDR3 is TGTGCCTGGGAGCAGGGGTTCGGTGATTCACCCCTCCACTTT.

The chain joins TRBV28 to TRBJ1-5, with TRBD1 matching over 8 bases. The V gene end was trimmed by 3 bases and the J gene end by 0 bases; junction bases not matched to a gene: 1. This CDR3 has 15 amino acids. Per the germline V gene, CDR1 is MDHEN and CDR2 is SYDVKM. CDR3 region: CASSFRGLSNQPQHF. CDR3 nucleotides: TGTGCCAGCAGTTTCAGGGGGCTTAGCAATCAGCCCCAGCATTTT.

The gene calls are TRBV30 and TRBJ1-3, with unresolved D. This CDR3 comprises 14 residues. Trimming took 2 bases from V and 4 from J, leaving 12 bases between them. The germline gives CDR1 GTSNPN, CDR2 SVGIG (reference sequence). CDR3 protein: CAWSTGVGGNTIYF. The CDR3 region has the DNA TGTGCCTGGAGTACCGGGGTTGGGGGAAACACCATATATTTT.

The V call is TRBV9, the J call TRBJ2-7, with TRBD1 matching over 8 bases. This CDR3 spans 14 amino acids. CDR1 is SGDLS and CDR2 is YYNGEE in the germline V gene. The trim removed 3 bases at V and 3 bases at J, leaving 5 bases unmatched. CDR3 nucleotide sequence: TGTGCCAGCAGCGCGACAGGGGAAGGCTACGAGCAGTACTTC. Translated, it gives CASSATGEGYEQYF.

The J gene is TRBJ2-7, the V gene TRBV27; TRBD1 matches at 7 bases. Germline V gene sequence: CDR1 MNHEY, CDR2 SMNVEV (reference sequence). This CDR3 is built from 12 residues. Unmatched junction bases numbered 3, after V lost 6 bases and J lost 4 bases. The CDR3 DNA follows: TGTGCCAGCAGAGGGGACAGATACGAGCAGTACTTC. This sequence encodes CASRGDRYEQYF.